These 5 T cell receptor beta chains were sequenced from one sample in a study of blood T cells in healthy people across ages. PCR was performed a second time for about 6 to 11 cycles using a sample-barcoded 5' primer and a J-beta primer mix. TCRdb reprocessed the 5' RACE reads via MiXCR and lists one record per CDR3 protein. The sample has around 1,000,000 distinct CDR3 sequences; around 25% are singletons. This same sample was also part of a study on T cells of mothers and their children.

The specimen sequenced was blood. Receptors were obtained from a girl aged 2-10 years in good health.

CDR3 protein: CASRPRGESYEQYF. The DNA for the CDR3 is TGTGCCAGCAGACCTAGGGGAGAATCCTACGAGCAGTACTTC. The genes are TRBV3-1 and TRBJ2-7, with D perhaps TRBD1 or TRBD2 (5 bases each). The CDR3 totals 14 residues. Trimming cost V 6 bases and J 1 base, with 13 bases left between them. Germline V gene data show CDR1 as LGHDT and CDR2 as YNNKEL (reference sequence).

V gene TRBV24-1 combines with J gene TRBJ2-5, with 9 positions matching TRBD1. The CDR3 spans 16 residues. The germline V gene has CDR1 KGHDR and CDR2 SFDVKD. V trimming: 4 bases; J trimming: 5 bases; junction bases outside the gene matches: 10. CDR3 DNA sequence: TGTGCCACCAGTGAAACGGGACAGGGTATGCAGGAGACCCAGTACTTC. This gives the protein CATSETGQGMQETQYF.

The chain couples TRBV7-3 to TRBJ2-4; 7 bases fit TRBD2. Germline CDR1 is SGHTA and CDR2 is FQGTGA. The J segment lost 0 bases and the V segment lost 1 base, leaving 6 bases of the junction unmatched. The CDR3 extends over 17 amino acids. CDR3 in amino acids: CASSLRGGMLAKNIQYF. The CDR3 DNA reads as TGTGCCAGCAGCTTAAGGGGGGGGATGCTAGCCAAAAACATTCAGTACTTC.

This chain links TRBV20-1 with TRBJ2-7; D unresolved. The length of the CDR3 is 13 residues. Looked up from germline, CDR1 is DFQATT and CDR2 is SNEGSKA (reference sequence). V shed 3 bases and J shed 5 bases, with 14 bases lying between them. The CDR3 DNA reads TGCAGTGCTAGTAATGGCGGTTGGGACGAGCAGTACTTC. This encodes CSASNGGWDEQYF.

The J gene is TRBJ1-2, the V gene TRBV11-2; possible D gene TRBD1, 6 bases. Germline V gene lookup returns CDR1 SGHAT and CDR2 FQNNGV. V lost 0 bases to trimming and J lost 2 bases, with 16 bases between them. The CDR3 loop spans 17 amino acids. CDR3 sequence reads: CASSLDRWSGVNYGYTF. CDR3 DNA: TGTGCCAGCAGCTTAGATAGGTGGTCAGGGGTCAACTATGGCTACACCTTC.